These 11 T cell receptor beta chains were sequenced from one sample in a study of T cell responses to AZD1222 COVID-19 vaccine. Profiled with immunoSEQ multiplex PCR; TCRdb holds only in-frame clones, not every one. Of 90,000 to 110,000 clones in the sample, about 80% were seen once. The source was peripheral blood, collected on day 0 of AZD1222 vaccination. All receptors derive from an adult in good health.

The V call is TRBV6-2 or TRBV6-3, the J call TRBJ2-3; D might be TRBD2 (5 bases). Germline CDR1 is MNHEY and CDR2 is SVGEGT. This CDR3 has 18 amino acids. Trimming removed 2 bases at V and 0 bases at J, with 18 bases between. CDR3 residues: CASSYTRRRTESTDTQYF. CDR3 nucleotides: TGTGCCAGCAGTTACACAAGGAGGAGGACGGAGAGCACAGATACGCAGTATTTT.

The chain combines TRBV12-3 or TRBV12-4 with TRBJ2-1, with D unclear. The CDR3 has 12 amino acids. V lost 5 bases, J lost 7 bases, and 9 bases lay in between. The CDR3 nucleotides are TGTGCCAGCAGTCCCCTGACGAATGAGCAGTTCTTC. Translation: CASSPLTNEQFF.

This sequence joins TRBV5-1 and TRBJ2-1, with 8 bases that match TRBD2. Per germline, CDR1 SGHRS and CDR2 YFSETQ. The V gene end was trimmed by 1 base and the J gene end by 3 bases; junction bases not matched to a gene: 6. CDR3 size: 16 residues. CDR3 coding DNA: TGCGCCAGCAGCTTGCTCGCGGGGGGAAACTACAATGAGCAGTTCTTC. It encodes CASSLLAGGNYNEQFF.

The chain recombines TRBV4-2 with TRBJ2-5, with a weak D call TRBD2 (6 bases). The CDR3 has 15 amino acids. The germline V and J ends were trimmed by 3 bases and 5 bases, with 16 bases remaining between them. Germline V lookup: CDR1 LGHNA, CDR2 YNFKEQ. DNA of the CDR3: TGTGCCAGCAGCCAGGGTCCGGGGGTCTCGGAGACCCAGTACTTC. Translation gives CASSQGPGVSETQYF.

This clone was observed once. The V gene is TRBV6-2 or TRBV6-3, the J gene TRBJ1-1; D is possibly TRBD1 (5 bases). The CDR3 consists of 15 residues. Trimming removed 3 bases at V and 9 bases at J, with 20 bases between. The germline gives CDR1 MNHEY, CDR2 SVGEGT. The CDR3 protein is CASSYEQGPWLQAFF. As DNA, the CDR3 is TGTGCCAGCAGTTATGAGCAGGGACCGTGGCTGCAAGCTTTCTTT.

There are a few counts of this clone. The rearrangement joins TRBV7-2 to TRBJ2-2; D unresolved. Per germline, CDR1 SGHTA and CDR2 FQGNSA. CDR3 length: 14 amino acids. V shed 4 bases and J shed 5 bases, with 11 bases lying between them. The CDR3 DNA sequence: TGTGCCAGCAGCTCCGGCGCGAGGACCGGGGAGCTGTTTTTT. It codes for CASSSGARTGELFF. Combining the CDR3 with reference TRBV7-2 and TRBJ2-2 gives the whole variable domain GAGVSQSPSNKVTEKGKDVELRCDPISGHTALYWYRQSLGQGLEFLIYFQGNSAPDKSGLPSDRFSAERTGGSVSTLTIQRTQQEDSAVYLCASSSGARTGELFFGEGSRLTVL.

This clone showed up just a few times. The CDR3 bases are TGTGCCAGCAGTGAATCGAGCGGGGGCTACAATGAGCAGTTCTTC. Protein product: CASSESSGGYNEQFF. The chain recombines TRBV6-4 with TRBJ2-1; the match to TRBD2 covers 8 bases. Germline loops: CDR1 MRHNA, CDR2 SNTAGT. This CDR3 has 15 residues. Trimming at V came to 3 bases and at J to 3 bases, leaving 4 bases not matched to a gene.

The sample holds a few counts of this clone. J is TRBJ1-2 and V is TRBV5-5, with 10 positions matching TRBD1. There are 14 residues in the CDR3. Germline-derived CDR1 and CDR2 are SGHKS and YYEKEE (reference sequence). The V and J ends lost 5 bases and 8 bases, in that order; junction bases with no gene match: 9. CDR3 region: CASRPDRGLEGYTF. For the CDR3, the DNA is TGTGCCAGCAGACCCGACAGGGGGCTAGAGGGCTACACCTTC.

V usage is TRBV2 and J usage is TRBJ2-1; 7 bases match TRBD1. The CDR3 spans 15 residues. Germline V CDR1 and CDR2: SNHLY, FYNNEI. Trimming cost V 4 bases and J 7 bases; bases outside gene matches: 10. The CDR3 loop reads CASSGQGRDRNEQFF. The CDR3 DNA is TGTGCCAGCAGTGGACAGGGCAGAGATAGAAATGAGCAGTTCTTC.

This sequence joins TRBV18 and TRBJ1-5; D possibly corresponds to TRBD1 (5 bases). Trimming shortened V by 2 bases and J by 1 base, and 9 bases separated the two germline ends. CDR3 length: 15 amino acids. Germline values: CDR1 KGHSH, CDR2 LQKENI. The CDR3 loop is CASSPGTSSNQPQHF. CDR3 coding DNA: TGTGCCAGCTCACCAGGGACCTCAAGCAATCAGCCCCAGCATTTT.

The V and J genes are TRBV6-1 and TRBJ1-2; no clear D. CDR1 MNHNS and CDR2 SASEGT come from the germline V gene. Trimming pared 2 bases from V and 2 bases from J, leaving 6 bases between. This CDR3 region has 13 residues. The CDR3 region is CASSEKGNYGYTF. The CDR3 DNA is TGTGCCAGCAGTGAAAAGGGAAACTATGGCTACACCTTC.